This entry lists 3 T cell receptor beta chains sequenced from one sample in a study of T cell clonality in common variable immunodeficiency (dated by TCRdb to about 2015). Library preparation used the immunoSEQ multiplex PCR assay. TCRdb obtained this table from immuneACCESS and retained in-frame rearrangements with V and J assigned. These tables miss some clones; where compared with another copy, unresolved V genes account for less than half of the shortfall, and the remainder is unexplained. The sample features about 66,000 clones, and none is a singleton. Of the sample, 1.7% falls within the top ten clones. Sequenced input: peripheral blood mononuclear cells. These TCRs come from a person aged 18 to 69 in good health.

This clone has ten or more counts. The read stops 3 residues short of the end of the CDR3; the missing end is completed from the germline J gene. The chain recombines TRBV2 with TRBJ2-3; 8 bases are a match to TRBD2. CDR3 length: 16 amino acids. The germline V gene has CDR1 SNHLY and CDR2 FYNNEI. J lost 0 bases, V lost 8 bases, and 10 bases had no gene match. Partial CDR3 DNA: TGTGCCAGCGACACCTTTAGCGGGGCGAGCACAGATACG. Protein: CASDTFSGASTDT. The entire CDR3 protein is CASDTFSGASTDTQYF.

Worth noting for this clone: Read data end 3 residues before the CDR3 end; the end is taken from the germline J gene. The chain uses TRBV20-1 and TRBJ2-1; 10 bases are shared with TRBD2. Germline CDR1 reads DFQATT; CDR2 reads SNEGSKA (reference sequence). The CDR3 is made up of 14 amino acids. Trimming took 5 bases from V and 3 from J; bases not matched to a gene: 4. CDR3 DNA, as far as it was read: TGCAGTGCTCCTGGACTAGCGGACTACAATGAG. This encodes CSAPGLADYNE. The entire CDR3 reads CSAPGLADYNEQFF.

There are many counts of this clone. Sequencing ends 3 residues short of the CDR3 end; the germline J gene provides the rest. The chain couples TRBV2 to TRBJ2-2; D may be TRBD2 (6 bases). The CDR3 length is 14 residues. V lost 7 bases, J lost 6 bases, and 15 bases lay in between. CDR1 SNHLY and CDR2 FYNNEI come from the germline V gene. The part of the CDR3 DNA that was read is TGTGCCAGCACTGGGACTCCCTCTCCCGGGGAG. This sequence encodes CASTGTPSPGE. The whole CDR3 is CASTGTPSPGELFF.